The text below deals with one T cell receptor beta chain. Its antigen target is currently unknown. The sample holds no much larger clone one base away, and base qualities are not on file. Looking up the germline V gene yields CDR1 LGHNA and CDR2 YSLEER. V is clipped by 1 base and J by 4 bases, and the sequence between their germline boundaries is 14 bases long. Reading from cysteine to phenylalanine, the CDR3 counts 15 amino acids. Left in the record is the CDR3 DNA by itself, 45 bases read in frame from the first base. This sample was taken from a study of shared clonotypes between healthy human individuals (dated by TCRdb to 2018 to 2021). Background on the whole study: The cohort comprised a couple of women and a few men aged 18 to 49 years. Libraries were prepared and TCR repertoires were sequenced by different laboratories using diverse techniques, in order to increase sequencing depth and limit assay-specific biases. Between about 0.8 and 8.9 billion PBMCs per donor were obtained by leukapheresis. To estimate repertoire size and how much clonotypes are shared between individuals, the study performed deep sequencing of blood TCR repertoires from roughly five healthy adults. For each donor, CD4 naive and CD4 memory were each given three plates, CD8 naive was given two plates, and CD8 memory was given one plate. Beyond this particular receptor, the publication reports: Across a few donors, 4.5% to 6.5% of naive CD4, over 3% of naive CD8, under 2.5% of memory CD4, and roughly 0.4% of memory CD8 clonotypes were shared. Naive subsets generally had larger estimated clonotype richness than memory subsets. The genetic and exposure-history diversity represented was limited by the small number of donors. Rarefaction of sorted-subset datasets indicated incomplete sequencing despite the large sequencing depth. Pairwise subsampling led to the expectation that sequencing depth would affect the degree of clonotype sharing among donors. Sampling was limited to blood, and TCR repertoires in tissue likely differ from TCR repertoires in blood. Compared with non-shared clonotypes, clonotypes shared by all four sorted-subset donors had higher generation probabilities.

The donors were healthy, HIV-negative adults with no recently reported acute infections or vaccinations. All donors were Caucasian adults living in Nashville, Tennessee, USA. Magnetic negative selection was used to enrich CD4+ T cells, after which naive cells were positively selected on CD45RA and the negative fraction became the memory subset. After blood collection by leukapheresis, PBMCs were isolated using Ficoll-Histopaque density gradient centrifugation and then cryopreserved in the vapor phase of liquid nitrogen. Analytical flow cytometry was used to check the purity and quantity of each magnetically sorted T cell population. Genomic DNA was isolated from every sorted fraction and measured by UV absorbance on a Nanodrop 2000c. Using the deep immunoSEQ assay, multiplex PCR amplified TCR CDR3 regions from genomic DNA. Extracted genomic DNA from each cell subset was distributed evenly across all wells of several immunoSEQ 96-well plates, and each plate was treated as a replicate. Each replicate PCR for sorted subsets received about 200 ng genomic DNA, equal to roughly 30,000 T cell genomes. Purified libraries were quantified with a Qubit 3.0 fluorometer, sized on a Bioanalyzer 2100, and re-quantified with the KAPA Library Quantification kit. Every immunoSEQ 96-well plate was sequenced on a separate single-read 150-cycle Illumina NextSeq 550 flow cell. The authors' analysis ran thus. Because the immunoSEQ output included only junctional sequences and no quality scores, the filtering could not be the same as the filtering used for full-length reads. Sequences were annotated with PyIR, a Python wrapper for IgBLAST v1.9, and V/J genes and CDR3 were assigned using IMGT germline references. Reads were filtered out if the reads had weak V/J assignments (E-value above 1e-6), no CDR3, stop codons, out-of-frame junctions, or ambiguous translated residues. A V3J clonotype was defined by an identical inferred V gene, J gene, and CDR3 amino acid sequence. The percentage overlap between two repertoires was calculated by dividing the number of shared unique clonotypes by the size of the smaller repertoire. Richness of each repertoire was evaluated using RTK rarefaction, the Chao1 estimator, and Recon v2.1 estimates of unobserved clonotypes. Generation probabilities were computed with OLGA for all TCRbeta clonotypes obtained by the gDNA method from four donors. TCRdb carries this immuneACCESS record with in-frame sequences only. Its versions omit some clonotypes, under half of them owing to an unresolved V gene in the studies checked, with the rest unexplained. From that table come the V and J calls and clone size; the DNA was used to work out D and trimming. The sample records about a million clones, approximately 77% of which are singletons. 0.89% of the sample comes from the top ten.

The sample was memory CD4+ T cells from PBMCs. The cell subset or site label on this specimen signifies: CD45RA-negative fraction. The chain is assembled from TRBV4-3 and TRBJ2-7; perhaps TRBD2 is the D gene, with 6 bases matching. This clonotype was obtained from a man younger than 35 in good health. Some clones in this sample may be carry-over from other donors' samples. The DNA sequence follows: TGCGCCAGCAGCCAAGCTGTGACTAGTGGGTACGAGCAGTACTTC. This sequence encodes CASSQAVTSGYEQYF.